This TCR beta chain was retrieved from a study of CD4 T cells in relation to SARS-CoV-2 and coronaviruses. Study details: Convalescent patients had median age roughly 35 years, range roughly 21 to 75. Crossreactive spike epitopes shared across donors were mapped to their HLA restriction.

Germline values: CDR1 SGHVS, CDR2 FQNEAQ. The CDR3 sequence is 14 residues long. V shed 4 bases and J shed 1 base, with 8 bases lying between them. Of note for this clone: The antigen remains unidentified.

Sequenced by immunoSEQ multiplex PCR; TCRdb stores in-frame clones only, minus some. The table shows around 30,000 clones, with more than 75% occurring only once. The sequence came from an adult with COVID-19. J is TRBJ1-3 and V is TRBV7-8; D is uncertain. Sequenced input: memory CD4+ T cells from PBMCs, cultured in vitro. The CDR3 DNA follows: TGTGCCAGCAGCTGGGAGCTTTCTGGAAACACCATATATTTT. Translating gives CASSWELSGNTIYF.